The sequence of this TCR beta chain was determined in a study of blood T cell repertoires in COVID-19. Study-wide context: Some COVID-19 samples were acute and others convalescent; all came from the United States, Italy and Spain. The cDNA or gDNA used as material had been derived from T cells, B-cell-depleted T cells, or PBMCs.

This clone was found a few times. Authors' methods: Cell counts per sample came from amplifying reference gene primers. Assay: immunoSEQ multiplex PCR; the TCRdb copy retains only in-frame clones and omits some. The V and J calls and clone size are taken from that table; D and trimming were inferred from the DNA. Of tens of thousands of clones listed, 84% were seen once; the top ten hold about 14%. The germline CDR1 and CDR2 sequences are LNHDA and SQIVND (reference sequence). V lost 3 bases, J lost 4 bases, and 9 bases lay in between. The CDR3 is made up of 13 amino acids. This sequence was found in a man aged 50-59 years with COVID-19, enrolled during active disease. Specimen: peripheral blood. The chain couples TRBV19 to TRBJ1-1, with unresolved D. The CDR3 region is CASSMAATTEAFF. CDR3 in DNA: TGTGCCAGTAGTATGGCGGCCACCACTGAAGCTTTCTTT.